The T cell receptor beta chain described here comes from a study of blood T cell repertoires in COVID-19. In the study overall: PBMCs, B-cell-depleted T cells, or T cells provided the cDNA or gDNA that made up the material.

The CDR3 sequence is 16 residues long. V was cut by 1 base and J by 7 bases, with 17 bases left in between. Germline V CDR1 and CDR2: SGHRS, YFSETQ. Per the authors' pipeline: Nucleated cell counts were estimated from reference gene primer amplification. The table came from immunoSEQ multiplex PCR; TCRdb's copy has only in-frame clones and leaves some out. The D gene and trimming were derived from the DNA, and the V and J assignments and clone size from that table. Here the sample spans fewer than 350,000 clones, roughly 85% being singletons. V and J are TRBV5-1 and TRBJ1-4; D is ambiguous. This clonotype was obtained from a human donor in a cohort sampled during active COVID-19. Sequencing was carried out using peripheral blood. DNA for the CDR3: TGCGCCAGCAGCTTGTCAGGATTGACATTAGGTGAAAAACTGTTTTTT. This codes for CASSLSGLTLGEKLFF.